Listed below are T cell receptor beta chains from one sample, sequenced in a study of blood T cell repertoires in COVID-19. Sequencing used immunoSEQ multiplex PCR; TCRdb keeps in-frame clones, though not all of them. The table has about 140,000 clones, roughly 90% seen once. The material sequenced was peripheral blood. These receptors came from a human donor with COVID-19, enrolled during active disease. The donor label of this sample is uncertain. CDR3s include the opening cysteine and the closing phenylalanine or tryptophan. Fields, in order: J gene, V gene, CDR3 protein.

J gene: TRBJ1-6; V gene: TRBV15; CDR3 protein: CATSRRAENSPLHF
J gene: TRBJ1-2; V gene: TRBV30; CDR3 protein: CAWSVKGAAYGYTF
J gene: TRBJ2-5; V gene: TRBV4-1; CDR3 protein: CASSQDWAGQETQYF
J gene: TRBJ2-7; V gene: TRBV28; CDR3 protein: CASSLATSRISYEQYF
J gene: TRBJ1-5; V gene: TRBV21-1; CDR3 protein: CASSKVVDSLYNQPQHF
J gene: TRBJ2-7; V gene: TRBV6-5; CDR3 protein: CASSYSGGSYEQYF
J gene: TRBJ1-3; V gene: TRBV25-1; CDR3 protein: CATRQPSGNTIYF
J gene: TRBJ1-2; V gene: TRBV7-6; CDR3 protein: CASSPQYGGGYGYTF
J gene: TRBJ2-2; V gene: TRBV4-1; CDR3 protein: CASSFETGPFTGELFF
J gene: TRBJ1-1; V gene: TRBV3-1/TRBV3-2; CDR3 protein: CASSLQGNTEAFF
J gene: TRBJ2-4; V gene: TRBV4-1; CDR3 protein: CASSQGAGGAKNIQYF
J gene: TRBJ2-7; V gene: TRBV29-1; CDR3 protein: CSVAPTGYEQYF
J gene: TRBJ2-2; V gene: TRBV18; CDR3 protein: CASSPSSGGVGGELFF
J gene: TRBJ1-3; V gene: TRBV27; CDR3 protein: CASWDGSSGNTIYF
J gene: TRBJ1-1; V gene: TRBV6-5; CDR3 protein: CASTRTRTEGTEAFF
J gene: TRBJ1-1; V gene: TRBV6-5; CDR3 protein: CASSYRGARTEAFF
J gene: TRBJ1-6; V gene: TRBV7-9; CDR3 protein: CASSSTRTGSKNSPLHF
J gene: TRBJ1-1; V gene: TRBV11-3; CDR3 protein: CASSTGTADTEAFF
J gene: TRBJ2-3; V gene: TRBV5-1; CDR3 protein: CASSKLPSTDTQYF
J gene: TRBJ2-7; V gene: TRBV7-9; CDR3 protein: CASSPPDSGVIYEQYF
J gene: TRBJ1-5; V gene: TRBV6-2/TRBV6-3; CDR3 protein: CASSRTTEYQPQHF
J gene: TRBJ2-3; V gene: TRBV4-1; CDR3 protein: CASSQRPPPGLAGKIDTQYF
J gene: TRBJ2-2; V gene: TRBV19; CDR3 protein: CASRASANTGELFF
J gene: TRBJ2-7; V gene: TRBV18; CDR3 protein: CASSPVEGYEQYF
J gene: TRBJ2-3; V gene: TRBV20-1; CDR3 protein: CSASRRGGTDTQYF
J gene: TRBJ2-2; V gene: TRBV7-7; CDR3 protein: CASSLGSGPTGELFF
J gene: TRBJ2-1; V gene: TRBV5-4; CDR3 protein: CASSGGTSSYNEQFF
J gene: TRBJ2-1; V gene: TRBV9; CDR3 protein: CASSVVPLNEQFF
J gene: TRBJ1-2; V gene: TRBV28; CDR3 protein: CASSLIGGGYTF
J gene: TRBJ2-7; V gene: TRBV3-1/TRBV3-2; CDR3 protein: CASSPPDTGFGGASYEQYF
J gene: TRBJ2-1; V gene: TRBV19; CDR3 protein: CASSEVGQGYNEQFF
J gene: TRBJ2-5; V gene: TRBV5-1; CDR3 protein: CASTDRGVKTQYF
J gene: TRBJ2-7; V gene: TRBV5-1; CDR3 protein: CASSELAGGAYEQYF
J gene: TRBJ2-7; V gene: TRBV18; CDR3 protein: CASSPQGISYEQYF
J gene: TRBJ2-5; V gene: TRBV21-1; CDR3 protein: CASSKGGVPRNQETQYF